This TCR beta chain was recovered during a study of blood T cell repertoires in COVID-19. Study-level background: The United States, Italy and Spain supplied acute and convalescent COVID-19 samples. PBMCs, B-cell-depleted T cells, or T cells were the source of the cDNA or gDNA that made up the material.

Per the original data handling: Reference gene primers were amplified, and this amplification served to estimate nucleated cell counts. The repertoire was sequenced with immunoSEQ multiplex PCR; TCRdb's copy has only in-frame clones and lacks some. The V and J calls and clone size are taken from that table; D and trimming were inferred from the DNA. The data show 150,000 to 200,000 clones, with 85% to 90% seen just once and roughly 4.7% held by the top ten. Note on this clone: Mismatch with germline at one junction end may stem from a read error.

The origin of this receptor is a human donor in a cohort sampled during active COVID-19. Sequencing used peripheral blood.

CDR3 in DNA: TGTGCTAGCAGCTTAGGGTCGGGTTCCGGGGAGCTGTTTTTT. Its protein product is CASSLGSGSGELFF. V is TRBV7-7 and J is TRBJ2-2; D gene unclear. This CDR3 region has 14 residues. The V gene's germline CDR1 is SSHAT and CDR2 FNYEAQ (reference sequence). The full variable domain, in which reference TRBV7-7 and TRBJ2-2 provide the parts outside the CDR3, is GAGVSQSPRYKVTKRGQDVTLRCDPISSHATLYWYQQALGQGPEFLTYFNYEAQPDKSGLPSDRFSAERPEGSISTLTIQRTEQRDSAMYRCASSLGSGSGELFFGEGSRLTVL.